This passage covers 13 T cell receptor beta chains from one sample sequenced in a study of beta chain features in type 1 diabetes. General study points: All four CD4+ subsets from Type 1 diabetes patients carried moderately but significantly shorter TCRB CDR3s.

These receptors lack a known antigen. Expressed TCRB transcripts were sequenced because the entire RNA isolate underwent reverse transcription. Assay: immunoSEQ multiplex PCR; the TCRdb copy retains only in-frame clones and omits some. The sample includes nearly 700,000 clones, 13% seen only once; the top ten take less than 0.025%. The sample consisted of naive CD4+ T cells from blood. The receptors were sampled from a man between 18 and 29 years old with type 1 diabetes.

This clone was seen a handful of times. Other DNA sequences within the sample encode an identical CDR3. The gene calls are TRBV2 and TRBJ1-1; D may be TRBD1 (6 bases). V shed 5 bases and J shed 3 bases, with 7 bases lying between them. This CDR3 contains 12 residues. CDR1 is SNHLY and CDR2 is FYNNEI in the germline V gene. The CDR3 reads CASSTGYTEAFF. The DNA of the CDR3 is TGTGCCAGCAGTACAGGGTACACTGAAGCTTTCTTT. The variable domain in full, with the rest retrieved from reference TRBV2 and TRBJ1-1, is EPEVTQTPSHQVTQMGQEVILRCVPISNHLYFYWYRQILGQKVEFLVSFYNNEISEKSEIFDDQFSVERPDGSNFTLKIRSTKLEDSAMYFCASSTGYTEAFFGQGTRLTVV.

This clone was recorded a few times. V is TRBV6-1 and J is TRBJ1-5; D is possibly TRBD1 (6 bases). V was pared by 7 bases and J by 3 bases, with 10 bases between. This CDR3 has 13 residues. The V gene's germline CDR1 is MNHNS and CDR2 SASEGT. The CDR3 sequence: CASNQGYNQPQHF. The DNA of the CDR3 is TGTGCCAGCAATCAGGGGTACAATCAGCCCCAGCATTTT.

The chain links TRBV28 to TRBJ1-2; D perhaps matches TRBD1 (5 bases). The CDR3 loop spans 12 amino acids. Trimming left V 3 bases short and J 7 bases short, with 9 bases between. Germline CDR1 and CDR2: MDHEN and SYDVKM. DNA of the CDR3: TGTGCCAGCAGTTTGGGGGACCCTGGCTACACCTTC. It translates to CASSLGDPGYTF.

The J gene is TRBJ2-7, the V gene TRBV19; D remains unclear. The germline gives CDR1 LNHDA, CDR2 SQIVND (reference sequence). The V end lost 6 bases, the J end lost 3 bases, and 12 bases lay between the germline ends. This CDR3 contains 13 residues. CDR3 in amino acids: CASSPLGLYEQYF. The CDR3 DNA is TGTGCCAGTAGCCCTTTGGGCCTCTACGAGCAGTACTTC. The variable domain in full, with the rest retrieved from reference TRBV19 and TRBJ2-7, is DGGITQSPKYLFRKEGQNVTLSCEQNLNHDAMYWYRQDPGQGLRLIYYSQIVNDFQKGDIAEGYSVSREKKESFPLTVTSAQKNPTAFYLCASSPLGLYEQYFGPGTRLTVT.

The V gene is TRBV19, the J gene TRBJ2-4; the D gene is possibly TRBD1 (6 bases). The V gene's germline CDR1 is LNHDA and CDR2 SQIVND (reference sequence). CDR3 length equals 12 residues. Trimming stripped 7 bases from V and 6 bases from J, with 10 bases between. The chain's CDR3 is CASNSQGNIQYF. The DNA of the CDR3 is TGTGCCAGTAACTCACAGGGAAACATTCAGTACTTC.

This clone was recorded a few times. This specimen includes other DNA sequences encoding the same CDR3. The CDR3 region is CAWSVRRGGTEAFF. In DNA, the CDR3 is TGTGCCTGGAGTGTACGGAGGGGGGGCACTGAAGCTTTCTTT. The V call is TRBV30, the J call TRBJ1-1; TRBD1 is a possible D gene (6 bases). This CDR3 has 14 amino acids. The V gene's germline CDR1 is GTSNPN and CDR2 SVGIG (reference sequence). The V end was cut by 0 bases, the J end by 4 bases, with 12 bases between.

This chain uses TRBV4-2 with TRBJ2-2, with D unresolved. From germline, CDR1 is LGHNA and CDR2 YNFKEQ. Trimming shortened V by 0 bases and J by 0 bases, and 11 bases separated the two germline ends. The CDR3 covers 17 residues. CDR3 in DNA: TGTGCCAGCAGCCAAGATGGTCAGGCGGCGAACACCGGGGAGCTGTTTTTT. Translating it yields CASSQDGQAANTGELFF.

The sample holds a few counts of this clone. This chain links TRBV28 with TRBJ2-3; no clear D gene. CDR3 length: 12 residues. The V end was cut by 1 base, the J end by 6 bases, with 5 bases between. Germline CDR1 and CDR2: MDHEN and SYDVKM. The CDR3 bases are TGTGCCAGCAGTTTATCTGGGGATACGCAGTATTTT. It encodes CASSLSGDTQYF.

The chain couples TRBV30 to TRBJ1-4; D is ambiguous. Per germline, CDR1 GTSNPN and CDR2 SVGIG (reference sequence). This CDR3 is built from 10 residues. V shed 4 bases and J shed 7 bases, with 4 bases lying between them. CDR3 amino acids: CAWMGEKLFF. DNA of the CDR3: TGTGCCTGGATGGGTGAAAAACTGTTTTTT. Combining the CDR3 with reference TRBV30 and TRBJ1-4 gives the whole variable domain SQTIHQWPATLVQPVGSPLSLECTVEGTSNPNLYWYRQAAGRGLQLLFYSVGIGQISSEVPQNLSASRPQDRQFILSSKKLLLSDSGFYLCAWMGEKLFFGSGTQLSVL.

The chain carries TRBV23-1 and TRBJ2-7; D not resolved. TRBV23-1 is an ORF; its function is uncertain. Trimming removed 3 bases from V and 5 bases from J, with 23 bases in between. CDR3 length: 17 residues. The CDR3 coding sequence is TGCGCCAGCAGTCATAGTGTCAAGGGCAGAGGTAACGACGAGCAGTACTTC. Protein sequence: CASSHSVKGRGNDEQYF.

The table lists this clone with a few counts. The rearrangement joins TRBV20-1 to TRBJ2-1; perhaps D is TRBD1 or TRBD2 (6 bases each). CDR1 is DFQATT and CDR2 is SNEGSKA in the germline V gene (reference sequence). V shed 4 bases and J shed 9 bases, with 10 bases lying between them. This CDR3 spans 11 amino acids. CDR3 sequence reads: CSATGAGEQFF. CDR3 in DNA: TGCAGTGCTACGGGGGCCGGTGAGCAGTTCTTC.

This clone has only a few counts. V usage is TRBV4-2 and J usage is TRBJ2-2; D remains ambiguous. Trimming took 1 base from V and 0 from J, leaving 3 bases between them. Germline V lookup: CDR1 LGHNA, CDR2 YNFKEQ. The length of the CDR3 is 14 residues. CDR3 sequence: CASSQGTNTGELFF. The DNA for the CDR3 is TGTGCCAGCAGCCAAGGTACGAACACCGGGGAGCTGTTTTTT.

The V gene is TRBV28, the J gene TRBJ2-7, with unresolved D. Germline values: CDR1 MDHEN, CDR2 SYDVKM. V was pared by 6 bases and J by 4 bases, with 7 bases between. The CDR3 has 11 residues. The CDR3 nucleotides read TGTGCCAGCAGCTCCTGGTACGAGCAGTACTTC. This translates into CASSSWYEQYF. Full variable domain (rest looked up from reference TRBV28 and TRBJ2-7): DVKVTQSSRYLVKRTGEKVFLECVQDMDHENMFWYRQDPGLGLRLIYFSYDVKMKEKGDIPEGYSVSREKKERFSLILESASTNQTSMYLCASSSWYEQYFGPGTRLTVT.